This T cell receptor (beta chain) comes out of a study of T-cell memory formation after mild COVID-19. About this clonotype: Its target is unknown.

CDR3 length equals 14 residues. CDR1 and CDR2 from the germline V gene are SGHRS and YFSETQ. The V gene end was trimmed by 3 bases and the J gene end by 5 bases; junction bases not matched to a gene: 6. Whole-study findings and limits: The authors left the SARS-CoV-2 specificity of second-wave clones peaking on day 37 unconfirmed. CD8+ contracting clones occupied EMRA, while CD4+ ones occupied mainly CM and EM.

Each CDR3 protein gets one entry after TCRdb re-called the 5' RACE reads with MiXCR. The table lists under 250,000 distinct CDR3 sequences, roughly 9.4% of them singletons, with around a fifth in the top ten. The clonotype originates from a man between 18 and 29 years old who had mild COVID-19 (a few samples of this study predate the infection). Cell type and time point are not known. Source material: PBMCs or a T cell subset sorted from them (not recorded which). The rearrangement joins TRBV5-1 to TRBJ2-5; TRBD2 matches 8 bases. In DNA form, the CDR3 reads TGCGCCAGCAGCTCGAGCACGGGGGGGGAGACCCAGTACTTC. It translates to CASSSSTGGETQYF.